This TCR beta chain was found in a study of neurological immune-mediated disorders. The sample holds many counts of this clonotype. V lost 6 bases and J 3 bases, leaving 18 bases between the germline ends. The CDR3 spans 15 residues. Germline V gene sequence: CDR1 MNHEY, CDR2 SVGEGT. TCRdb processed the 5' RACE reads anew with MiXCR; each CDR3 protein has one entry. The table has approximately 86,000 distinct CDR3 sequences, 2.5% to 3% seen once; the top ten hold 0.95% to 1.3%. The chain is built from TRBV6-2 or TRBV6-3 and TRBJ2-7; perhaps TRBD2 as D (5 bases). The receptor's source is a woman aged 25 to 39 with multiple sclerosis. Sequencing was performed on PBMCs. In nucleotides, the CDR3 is TGTGCCAGCAGCCGAGGGTCTCCCCCTCTCTACGAGCAGTACTTC. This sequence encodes CASSRGSPPLYEQYF.